Sequencing of this T cell receptor (beta chain) was carried out in a study of blood T cell repertoires in COVID-19. Study details: Acute and convalescent COVID-19 samples came from the United States, Italy and Spain. The analysed material was cDNA or gDNA that came from T cells, B-cell-depleted T cells, or PBMCs.

Enrolled through a virtual design, the participants were between roughly 18 and 90 years of age and came from 24 US areas. This clone was detected only once. One junction end does not reproduce the germline sequence, and a read error may be involved. The CDR3 covers 14 residues. The germline V gene has CDR1 SGHDN and CDR2 FVKESK. Source study methods: By means of reference gene primer amplification, nucleated cell counts were estimated. Libraries were prepared by immunoSEQ multiplex PCR; TCRdb keeps only in-frame clonotypes and omits some of them. From that table come the V and J calls and clone size; the DNA was used to work out D and trimming. The table includes more than 250,000 clones, 70% to 90% detected once.

V usage is TRBV14 and J usage is TRBJ1-1; TRBD1 aligns across 8 bases. The origin of this receptor is a woman aged 40-49 years with acute COVID-19. Sequencing was done on a sample of PBMCs or T cells enriched from blood (not recorded which). Written as DNA, the CDR3 is TGTGCCAGCAGCGAGACAGGGGTGAACTCTGAAGCTTTCTTT. Translating gives CASSETGVNSEAFF.